The clone carrying this TCR beta chain was counted between two and nine times. Its matching antigen is unknown. Germline trimming cut 7 bases from V and 5 bases from J; bases unmatched to any gene: 7. The CDR3 is 14 amino acids. Germline lookup yields CDR1 MNHNS and CDR2 SASEGT. Stated time point: cycle 4 day 1 (C4D1), after six to seven weeks of nivolumab. Autologous stem cell transplantation was followed by relapse in every patient, and brentuximab vedotin exposure varied. Investigators obtained CD8+ T cells from thawed PBMCs by magnetic negative selection. These data are taken from a study of PD-1 blockade in classical Hodgkin lymphoma. Study-wide results and limits: Complete responders entered with baseline diversity on par with newly diagnosed patients, the results showed. A significant rise in TCR diversity by C4D1 was seen for CD4+ but not CD8+ cells. Why repertoires differed is undefined; disease activity or prior therapy possibly contributed. Relapsed/refractory patients reportedly had the lowest baseline TCR diversity, below newly diagnosed patients, who were below healthy donors.

Data came from immunoSEQ multiplex PCR; TCRdb stores just in-frame clones and leaves some out. The sample comprises 8,000 to 8,500 clones, about four fifths of which are singletons, and roughly 30% rests with the top ten. This TCR was recovered from a human donor with classical Hodgkin lymphoma. The input for sequencing was CD8+ T cells from blood, taken before the fourth cycle of nivolumab. The V gene is TRBV6-1, the J gene TRBJ2-2; the match to TRBD2 covers 7 bases. CDR3: CASMGGTDTGELFF. In DNA, the CDR3 is TGTGCCAGCATGGGGGGGACCGATACCGGGGAGCTGTTTTTT.